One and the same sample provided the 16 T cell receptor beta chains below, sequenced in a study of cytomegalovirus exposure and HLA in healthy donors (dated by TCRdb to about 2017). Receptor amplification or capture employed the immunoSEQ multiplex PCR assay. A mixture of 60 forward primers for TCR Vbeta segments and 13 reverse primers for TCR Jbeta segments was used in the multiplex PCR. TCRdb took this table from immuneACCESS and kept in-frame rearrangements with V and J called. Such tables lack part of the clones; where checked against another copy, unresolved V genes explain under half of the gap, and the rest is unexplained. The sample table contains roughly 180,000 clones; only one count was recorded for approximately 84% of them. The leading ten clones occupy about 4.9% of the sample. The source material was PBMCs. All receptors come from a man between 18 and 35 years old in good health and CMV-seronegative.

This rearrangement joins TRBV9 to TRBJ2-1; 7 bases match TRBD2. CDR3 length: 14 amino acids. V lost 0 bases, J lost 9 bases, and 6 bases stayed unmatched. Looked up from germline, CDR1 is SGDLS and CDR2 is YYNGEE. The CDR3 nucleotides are TGTGCCAGCAGCGTAGCCCTGGGGGGGAGTGAGCAGTTCTTC. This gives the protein CASSVALGGSEQFF.

DNA for the CDR3: TGTGCCAGCAGCCCAAACATCAGGGGCTACGAGCAGTACTTC. Protein sequence: CASSPNIRGYEQYF. J is TRBJ2-7 and V is TRBV28; tentatively, D is TRBD1 (6 bases). The CDR3 loop spans 14 amino acids. The germline CDR1 and CDR2 sequences are MDHEN and SYDVKM. Trimming removed 6 bases from V and 3 bases from J, with 15 bases in between.

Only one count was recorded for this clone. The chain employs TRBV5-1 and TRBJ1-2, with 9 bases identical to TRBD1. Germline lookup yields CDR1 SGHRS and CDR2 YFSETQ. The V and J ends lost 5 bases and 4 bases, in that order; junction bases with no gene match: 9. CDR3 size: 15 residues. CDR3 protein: CASRQGPGQGYGYTF. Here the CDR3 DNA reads TGCGCCAGCAGACAAGGCCCGGGACAGGGCTATGGCTACACCTTC.

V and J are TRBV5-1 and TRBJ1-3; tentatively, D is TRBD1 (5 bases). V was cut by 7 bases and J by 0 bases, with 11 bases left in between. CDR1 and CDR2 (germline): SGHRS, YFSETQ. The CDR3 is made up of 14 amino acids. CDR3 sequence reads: CASRGGSSGNTIYF. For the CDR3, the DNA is TGCGCCAGCCGGGGGGGGAGCTCTGGAAACACCATATATTTT.

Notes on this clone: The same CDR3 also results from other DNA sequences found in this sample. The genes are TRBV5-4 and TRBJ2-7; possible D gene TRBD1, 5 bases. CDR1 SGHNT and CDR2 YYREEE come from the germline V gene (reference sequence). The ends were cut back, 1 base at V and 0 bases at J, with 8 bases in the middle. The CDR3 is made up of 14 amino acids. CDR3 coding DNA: TGTGCCAGCAGCTTGACTCAGGGCTCCTACGAGCAGTACTTC. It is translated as CASSLTQGSYEQYF.

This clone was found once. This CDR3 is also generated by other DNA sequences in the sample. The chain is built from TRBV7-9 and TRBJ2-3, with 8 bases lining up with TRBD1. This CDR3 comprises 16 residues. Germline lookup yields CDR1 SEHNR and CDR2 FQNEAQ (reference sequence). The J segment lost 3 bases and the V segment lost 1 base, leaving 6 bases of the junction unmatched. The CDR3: CASSLDGTGLTDTQYF. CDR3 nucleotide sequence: TGTGCCAGCAGCTTAGACGGGACAGGTCTTACAGATACGCAGTATTTT.

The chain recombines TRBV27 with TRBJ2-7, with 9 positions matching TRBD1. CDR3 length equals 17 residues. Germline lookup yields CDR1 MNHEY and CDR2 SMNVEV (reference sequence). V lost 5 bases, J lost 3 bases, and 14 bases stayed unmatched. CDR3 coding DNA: TGTGCCAGCAGTACGGCTAATGGACAGGGGTTCTTCTACGAGCAGTACTTC. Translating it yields CASSTANGQGFFYEQYF.

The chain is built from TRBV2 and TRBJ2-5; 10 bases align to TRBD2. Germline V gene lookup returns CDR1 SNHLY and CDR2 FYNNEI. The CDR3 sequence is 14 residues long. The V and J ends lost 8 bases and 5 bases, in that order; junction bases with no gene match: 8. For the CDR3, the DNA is TGTGCCAGCGCCCTAGCGGGAGTTAGGGAGACCCAGTACTTC. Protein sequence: CASALAGVRETQYF.

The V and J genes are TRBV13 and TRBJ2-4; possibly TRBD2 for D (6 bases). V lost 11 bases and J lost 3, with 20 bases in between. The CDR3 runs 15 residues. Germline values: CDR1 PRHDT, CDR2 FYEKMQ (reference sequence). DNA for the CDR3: TGTGCCGCAAGTGCTTGGGGGGTTAGCAAAAACATTCAGTACTTC. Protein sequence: CAASAWGVSKNIQYF.

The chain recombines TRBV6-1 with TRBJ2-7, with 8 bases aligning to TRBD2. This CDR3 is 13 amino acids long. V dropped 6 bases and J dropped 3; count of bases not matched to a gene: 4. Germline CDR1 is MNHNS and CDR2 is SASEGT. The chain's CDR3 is CASRLGGGYEQYF. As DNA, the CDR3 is TGTGCCAGCAGGCTCGGGGGGGGCTACGAGCAGTACTTC.

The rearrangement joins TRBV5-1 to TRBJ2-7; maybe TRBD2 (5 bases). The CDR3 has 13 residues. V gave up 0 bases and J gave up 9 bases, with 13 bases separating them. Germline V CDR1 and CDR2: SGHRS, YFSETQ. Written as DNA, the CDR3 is TGCGCCAGCAGCTTGGCGATGCGGGTGCGGCAGTACTTC. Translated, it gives CASSLAMRVRQYF.

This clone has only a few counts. CDR3 coding DNA: TGTGCCAGCAGTCGCGAGGGGAACACTGAAGCTTTCTTT. Its translation is CASSREGNTEAFF. The chain recombines TRBV6-5 with TRBJ1-1; D uncertain. The V end was cut by 5 bases, the J end by 1 base, with 8 bases between. This CDR3 is 13 amino acids long. The germline V gene encodes CDR1 MNHEY and CDR2 SVGAGI.

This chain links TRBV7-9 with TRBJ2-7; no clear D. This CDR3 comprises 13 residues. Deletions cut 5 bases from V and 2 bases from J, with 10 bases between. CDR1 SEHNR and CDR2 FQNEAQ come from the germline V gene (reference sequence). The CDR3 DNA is TGTGCCAGCAGCCCTACTGCTACCTACGAGCAGTACTTC. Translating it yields CASSPTATYEQYF.

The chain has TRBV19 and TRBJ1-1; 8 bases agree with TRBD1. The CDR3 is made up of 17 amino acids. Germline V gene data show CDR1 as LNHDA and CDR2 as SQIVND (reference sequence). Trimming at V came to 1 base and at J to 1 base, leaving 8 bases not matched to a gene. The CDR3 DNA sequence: TGTGCCAGTAGTATAGTGGGCAGGGGGCAAAAGAACACTGAAGCTTTCTTT. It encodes CASSIVGRGQKNTEAFF.

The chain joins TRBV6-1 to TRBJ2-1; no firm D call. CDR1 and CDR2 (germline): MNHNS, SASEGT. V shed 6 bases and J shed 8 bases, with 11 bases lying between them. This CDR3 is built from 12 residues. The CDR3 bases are TGTGCCAGCAGATTCCACCGGGATGAGCAGTTCTTC. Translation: CASRFHRDEQFF.

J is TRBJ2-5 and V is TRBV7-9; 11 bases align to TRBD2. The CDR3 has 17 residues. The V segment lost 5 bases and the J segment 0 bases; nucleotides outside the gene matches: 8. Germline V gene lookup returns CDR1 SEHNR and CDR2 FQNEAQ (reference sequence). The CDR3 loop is CASSQPSGGSYQETQYF. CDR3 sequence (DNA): TGTGCCAGCAGCCAACCTAGCGGGGGGTCGTACCAAGAGACCCAGTACTTC.